What follows describes a single T cell receptor beta chain. Its antigen is unknown. The sample is drawn from a study of cytomegalovirus exposure and HLA in healthy donors. Vbeta (60) and Jbeta (13) primers were used in the PCR. Libraries were prepared by immunoSEQ multiplex PCR; TCRdb keeps only in-frame clonotypes and omits some of them. The data contain approximately 290,000 clones, about 80% of them singletons. Germline CDR1 reads SQVTM; CDR2 reads ANQGSEA. V lost 0 bases and J lost 1; bases outside the gene matches: 3. The CDR3 sequence is 15 residues long. The study's findings and limits: A later analysis revealed that TCR association rates differed between HLA loci, peaking at DRB1 and bottoming out at HLA-C. Common viral pathogens were later found to be apparently linked to several of the most significant clusters.

The origin of this receptor is a girl aged 2 to 10 in good health and CMV-seronegative. Material: PBMCs. This sequence joins TRBV29-1 and TRBJ2-1; 7 bases match TRBD1. The CDR3 DNA follows: TGCAGCGTTGAAGACCTGGGACAGTCCTACAATGAGCAGTTCTTC. This translates into CSVEDLGQSYNEQFF.